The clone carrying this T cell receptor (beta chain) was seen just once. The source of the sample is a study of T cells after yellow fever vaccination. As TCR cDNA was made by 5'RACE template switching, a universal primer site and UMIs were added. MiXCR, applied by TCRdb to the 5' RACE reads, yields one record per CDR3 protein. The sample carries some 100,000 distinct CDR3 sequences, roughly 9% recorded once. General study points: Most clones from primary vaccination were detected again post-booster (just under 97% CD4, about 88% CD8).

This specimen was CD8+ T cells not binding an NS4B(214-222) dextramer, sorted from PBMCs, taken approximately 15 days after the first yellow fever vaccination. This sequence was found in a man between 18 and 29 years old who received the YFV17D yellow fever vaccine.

The CDR3 region is CASSLYVGEDEQFF. In DNA, the CDR3 is TGTGCCAGCAGCCTCTACGTAGGGGAGGATGAGCAGTTCTTC. The chain couples TRBV7-6 to TRBJ2-1; a possible D gene is TRBD2 (6 bases). This CDR3 is built from 14 residues. Germline-derived CDR1 and CDR2 are SGHVS and FNYEAQ. V was trimmed by 5 bases and J by 8 bases, leaving 16 bases between them. Combining the CDR3 with reference TRBV7-6 and TRBJ2-1 gives the whole variable domain GAGVSQSPRYKVTKRGQDVALRCDPISGHVSLYWYRQALGQGPEFLTYFNYEAQQDKSGLPNDRFSAERPEGSISTLTIQRTEQRDSAMYRCASSLYVGEDEQFFGPGTRLTVL.